Here is one T cell receptor beta chain with its context. A single count supports this clone. Its antigen has not been determined. Nothing much larger sits one base from this clone, and base qualities are not available. Trimming leaves V shorter by 5 bases and J shorter by 7 bases, with the junction holding 3 bases beyond the gene matches. The CDR1 and CDR2 encoded by the germline V gene are SQVTM and ANQGSEA. The CDR3, cysteine through phenylalanine, is 12 amino acids long. Only the CDR3 part of the read is kept: 36 bases, read in frame from the first base. The data were taken from a study of T cell responses to AZD1222 COVID-19 vaccine listed by TCRdb under 2021. A note on the overall study: A total of 240 or so trial participants underwent TCR sequencing, of whom nearly 210 had received two doses of AZD1222 and about 25 had received two doses of the MenACWY control vaccine. Trial participants were enrolled by age into subgroups of 18-55, 56-69 and 70-plus years, and approximately 150, 30 and 60 TCR-sequenced participants, respectively, were included in these subgroups. Study-wide conclusions, independent of this receptor: The 56-69-year group was small, and its depth increase did not reach significance, likely because of low power. Participants were mostly white British, with more females than males. The authors suggested clonal diversity may have been underestimated. Because no day 14 peak-response samples were available, the repertoires could be characterized only after the peak T cell response. CD4 TCRs associated with the vaccine covered the entire spike protein, and the dominant responses were in regions 160-218 and 743-854. Only five to seven AZD1222 recipients were SARS-CoV-2 seropositive at baseline, limiting conclusions about previously exposed vaccinees. Reportedly, almost half of the unique spike-specific TCRs recognized epitopes lying outside the regions that are mutated in the B.1.351 and B.1.1.7 variants. After two AZD1222 doses, both the breadth and the depth of spike-specific TCRs were significantly higher than at day 0 and than in MenACWY recipients.

The CDR3 regions of human TCRbeta chains were analyzed by immunosequencing. The paper's processing steps were these. Repertoire TCRs were checked for matches against a reference library of SARS-CoV-2-specific TCRs that had been generated using the MIRA antigen-specificity platform. Breadth was defined as the fraction of unique TCRs that were SARS-CoV-2-associated. Depth was defined as the fraction of total T cells that were SARS-CoV-2-associated. Using the MIRA data, each spike-specific TCR was mapped to the spike region that the TCR reacts to and placed in a CD4 or CD8 class. Log10-transformed breadth and depth values were compared by one-way ANOVA with Sidak's multiple comparisons tests. TCRdb took this table from immuneACCESS and kept in-frame rearrangements with V and J called. Such tables lack part of the clones; where checked against another copy, unresolved V genes explain under half of the gap, and the rest is unexplained. The DNA was the basis for D and trimming; V, J and clone size are from that table. The table for this sample lists 100,000 to 150,000 clones; more than 90% of them were counted only once. Around 1.9% of the sample lies in the top ten.

This specimen's time point label, per the study, means: about 28 days (+/-7) after the second vaccine dose. AZD1222 recipients with second doses at about 4 weeks or about 12 weeks were pooled, because spike-specific TCR depth and breadth did not differ between schedules. Vaccinee samples were obtained from the UK trials COV001 and COV002, which included a single-blind randomized controlled phase 2/3 trial of AZD1222 (ChAdOx1 nCoV-19) in healthy adults. Trial participant PBMC samples were collected at day 0 and day 28 after the second dose for TCRbeta chain sequencing. The source was peripheral blood, collected 28 days after the second AZD1222 dose. The origin of this receptor is an adult who received the AZD1222 COVID-19 vaccine. Recombination linked TRBV29-1 to TRBJ1-4, and 8 bases in between align with TRBD1. CDR3 region: CSVSGGGEKLFF. In nucleotides, the sequence is TGCAGCGTTTCAGGGGGCGGTGAAAAACTGTTTTTT. Reference TRBV29-1 and TRBJ1-4 genes cover what lies past the CDR3, so the full variable domain is SAVISQKPSRDICQRGTSLTIQCQVDSQVTMMFWYRQQPGQSLTLIATANQGSEATYESGFVIDKFPISRPNLTFSTLTVSNMSPEDSSIYLCSVSGGGEKLFFGSGTQLSVL.